Each of the 9 T cell receptor beta chains below was sequenced from the same sample in a study of T cell changes during pregnancy in multiple sclerosis (dated by TCRdb to between 2018 and 2021). Libraries were prepared through the immunoSEQ multiplex PCR assay. Not all clones reach the TCRdb copy of this immuneACCESS table, which keeps in-frame sequences only. Checked studies attribute under half of the gap to unresolved V genes and leave the rest unexplained. The sample yields about 49,000 clones; 94% were counted once. Less than 6% of the sample is held by the ten biggest clonotypes. The sample was CD8+ T cells from peripheral blood mononuclear cells, taken before pregnancy. The receptors were sampled from a female donor with multiple sclerosis, enrolled in a pregnancy study.

The chain combines TRBV5-4 with TRBJ2-5, with 7 nucleotides matching TRBD1. This CDR3 spans 14 amino acids. J was trimmed by 5 bases and V by 4 bases; bases with no gene match: 8. The germline gives CDR1 SGHNT, CDR2 YYREEE (reference sequence). The DNA of the CDR3 is TGTGCCAGCAGCGAGAGACAGGGTTGGGAGACCCAGTACTTC. This translates into CASSERQGWETQYF.

The rearrangement links TRBV7-9 to TRBJ1-4; possibly TRBD1 for D (6 bases). This CDR3 has 17 residues. Germline V lookup: CDR1 SEHNR, CDR2 FQNEAQ (reference sequence). V was clipped by 5 bases and J by 3 bases, with 19 bases between them. The CDR3 nucleotides read TGTGCCAGCAGCCTCCCCCTTCGACAGGCCTCTAATGAAAAACTGTTTTTT. This encodes CASSLPLRQASNEKLFF.

CDR3 sequence: CASSVGDRLHEQYF. DNA of the CDR3: TGTGCCAGCAGCGTAGGGGACAGGCTCCACGAGCAGTACTTC. The chain recombines TRBV9 with TRBJ2-7, with 8 nucleotides matching TRBD1. After removal of 0 bases from V and 5 bases from J, the junction contained 4 bases not matched to a gene. CDR1 and CDR2 from the germline V gene are SGDLS and YYNGEE. The CDR3 sequence is 14 residues long.

V is TRBV7-6 and J is TRBJ2-1, with 10 bases fitting TRBD2. Germline CDR1 SGHVS, CDR2 FNYEAQ. J lost 6 bases, V lost 2 bases, and 10 bases had no gene match. CDR3 size: 17 residues. The CDR3 reads CASSLRPLAGVGNEQFF. The DNA of the CDR3 is TGTGCCAGCAGCTTACGACCCCTAGCGGGAGTTGGCAATGAGCAGTTCTTC.

The V gene is TRBV9, the J gene TRBJ2-7; D may be TRBD1 (5 bases). The germline V and J ends were trimmed by 0 bases and 5 bases, with 12 bases remaining between them. The CDR3 spans 14 residues. Germline V gene data show CDR1 as SGDLS and CDR2 as YYNGEE. CDR3 sequence: CASSVGLGADEQYF. CDR3 DNA sequence: TGTGCCAGCAGCGTAGGGCTAGGGGCCGACGAGCAGTACTTC.

The V call is TRBV6-5, the J call TRBJ2-1; TRBD1 agrees at 9 bases. In germline, CDR1 is MNHEY, CDR2 SVGAGI. With 6 bases clipped from V and 8 bases from J, the junction kept 11 bases outside the gene matches. The CDR3 sequence is 15 residues long. CDR3 sequence (DNA): TGTGCCAGCAGAATAGGACAGGGGTCTATTCATGAGCAGTTCTTC. This sequence encodes CASRIGQGSIHEQFF.

V is TRBV27 and J is TRBJ2-7; 7 bases map to TRBD1. The CDR3 is 15 amino acids. After removal of 5 bases from V and 3 bases from J, the junction contained 10 bases not matched to a gene. Germline V gene lookup returns CDR1 MNHEY and CDR2 SMNVEV (reference sequence). The CDR3: CASSAPQGTIYEQYF. The CDR3 bases are TGTGCCAGCAGTGCCCCACAGGGGACAATCTACGAGCAGTACTTC.

V is TRBV6-1 and J is TRBJ2-1; D remains ambiguous. CDR3 length: 15 residues. V was pared by 0 bases and J by 7 bases, with 13 bases between. From germline, CDR1 is MNHNS and CDR2 SASEGT. The CDR3 nucleotides are TGTGCCAGCAGTGAAGCCCGCCGTGGCGGAAATGAGCAGTTCTTC. This gives the protein CASSEARRGGNEQFF.

This chain links TRBV7-3 with TRBJ2-1, with 7 bases lining up with TRBD2. The CDR3 has 16 residues. Losses at the gene ends were 1 base for V and 6 bases for J; bases not matched to a gene: 9. The germline CDR1 and CDR2 sequences are SGHTA and FQGTGA. The CDR3 loop reads CASSLKGGQRGNEQFF. CDR3 DNA sequence: TGTGCCAGCAGCTTAAAAGGTGGCCAGCGGGGCAATGAGCAGTTCTTC.